A single TCR beta chain is shown here with its context. Its antigen is not identified. The sample originates from a study of blood T cells in healthy people across ages. The germline V and J ends were trimmed by 1 base and 8 bases, with 13 bases remaining between them. The CDR3 is 14 amino acids. CDR1 and CDR2 (germline): SGHTA, FQGNSA. Study-wide findings and caveats: Lack of knowledge of donor CMV status possibly confounded expanded clonotype changes. When set beside aged donors, long-lived donors presented more naive CD4+ cells and higher diversity. While age rose, TCR beta diversity per million T cells dropped in a roughly linear way.

PCR was performed a second time for about 7 to 11 cycles using a sample-barcoded 5' primer and a J-beta primer mix. TCRdb called the 5' RACE reads again in MiXCR, with one record for every CDR3 protein. The sample includes approximately 900,000 distinct CDR3 sequences, about 27% of them seen just once. This sample was shared with a second study, whose subject was T cells of mothers and their children. Per that study: All donors were healthy and Caucasian; they were a few mothers and their six children.

This receptor was obtained from a woman aged 40 to 49 in good health. V is TRBV7-2 and J is TRBJ2-3; D call uncertain. The specimen was blood. CDR3 protein: CASSLELGKSTQYF. CDR3 DNA: TGTGCCAGCAGCTTAGAGCTGGGGAAGAGTACGCAGTATTTT. Together with reference TRBV7-2 and TRBJ2-3, the CDR3 gives the full variable domain: GAGVSQSPSNKVTEKGKDVELRCDPISGHTALYWYRQSLGQGLEFLIYFQGNSAPDKSGLPSDRFSAERTGGSVSTLTIQRTQQEDSAVYLCASSLELGKSTQYFGPGTRLTVL.